Below are 19 T cell receptor beta chains sequenced from a single sample in a study of cytomegalovirus exposure and HLA in healthy donors. The PCR employed 60 Vbeta primers together with 13 Jbeta primers. TCRdb keeps only in-frame clones here, not all; method: immunoSEQ multiplex PCR. The data contain about 140,000 clones, approximately 72% of them singletons. The material sequenced was PBMCs. These receptors came from a woman aged 60-75 years in good health and CMV-seronegative.

This clone turned up a few times. V and J are TRBV6-1 and TRBJ2-2, with 8 bases matching TRBD2. The CDR3 covers 14 residues. Looked up from germline, CDR1 is MNHNS and CDR2 is SASEGT. Losses at the gene ends were 8 bases for V and 4 bases for J; bases not matched to a gene: 6. CDR3 sequence reads: CASREGGGTGELFF. DNA for the CDR3: TGTGCCAGCCGGGAGGGAGGTGGCACCGGGGAGCTGTTTTTT.

The rearrangement joins TRBV7-6 to TRBJ1-3, with D tentatively TRBD1 (5 bases). The CDR3 has 15 residues. Looked up from germline, CDR1 is SGHVS and CDR2 is FNYEAQ. Trimming took off 5 bases at V and 2 bases at J, with 13 bases between the two ends. The CDR3 bases are TGTGCCAGCAGCCGGGACTTAAGCACTGGAAACACCATATATTTT. This encodes CASSRDLSTGNTIYF. The variable domain in full, completed from reference TRBV7-6 and TRBJ1-3, reads GAGVSQSPRYKVTKRGQDVALRCDPISGHVSLYWYRQALGQGPEFLTYFNYEAQQDKSGLPNDRFSAERPEGSISTLTIQRTEQRDSAMYRCASSRDLSTGNTIYFGEGSWLTVV.

The V gene is TRBV7-3, the J gene TRBJ2-1; D gene uncertain. The length of the CDR3 is 11 residues. The V end was cut by 4 bases, the J end by 6 bases, with 4 bases between. Germline V gene sequence: CDR1 SGHTA, CDR2 FQGTGA. CDR3 DNA sequence: TGTGCCAGCAGCTCGAGCAATGAGCAGTTCTTC. Translated: CASSSSNEQFF.

The chain is built from TRBV19 and TRBJ2-3; 8 nucleotides agree with TRBD2. From germline, CDR1 is LNHDA and CDR2 SQIVND (reference sequence). The length of the CDR3 is 16 residues. V lost 4 bases, J lost 3 bases, and 9 bases stayed unmatched. The DNA for the CDR3 is TGTGCCAGTAGTAGAATCCCGGGACTAGAGACAGATACGCAGTATTTT. This gives the protein CASSRIPGLETDTQYF. Together with reference TRBV19 and TRBJ2-3, the CDR3 gives the full variable domain: DGGITQSPKYLFRKEGQNVTLSCEQNLNHDAMYWYRQDPGQGLRLIYYSQIVNDFQKGDIAEGYSVSREKKESFPLTVTSAQKNPTAFYLCASSRIPGLETDTQYFGPGTRLTVL.

This chain joins TRBV5-4 and TRBJ2-1, with 13 nucleotides matching TRBD2. The junction had 0 bases not matched to a gene; V was cut back by 2 bases and J by 4 bases. The CDR3 runs 15 residues. Germline V gives CDR1 SGHNT, CDR2 YYREEE (reference sequence). The CDR3, as DNA: TGTGCCAGCAGCTTACTAGCGGGAGGGTACAATGAGCAGTTCTTC. Translating gives CASSLLAGGYNEQFF.

The genes are TRBV5-6 and TRBJ2-1; 13 nucleotides align to TRBD2. J gave up 8 bases and V 4 bases, and 9 bases lay outside the gene matches. From germline, CDR1 is SGHDT and CDR2 YYEEEE. The CDR3 loop spans 16 amino acids. In DNA, the CDR3 is TGTGCCAGCAGCGAAAGGACTAGCGGGAGTAGCGATGAGCAGTTCTTC. Translation gives CASSERTSGSSDEQFF.

The rearrangement uses TRBV7-3 and TRBJ2-2; 11 bases are a match to TRBD2. Germline V CDR1 and CDR2: SGHTA, FQGTGA. V lost 4 bases to trimming and J lost 8 bases; unmatched junction nucleotides: 9. This CDR3 spans 16 amino acids. CDR3 loop: CASSSTSGSEGGELFF. CDR3 DNA: TGTGCCAGCAGCTCCACTAGCGGGAGCGAGGGTGGGGAGCTGTTTTTT.

This clone was counted between two and nine times. This chain uses TRBV19 with TRBJ2-7, with D possibly TRBD1 on 5 matching bases. V lost 1 base, J lost 5 bases, and 9 bases lay in between. The CDR3 sequence is 13 residues long. Germline V gene data show CDR1 as LNHDA and CDR2 as SQIVND (reference sequence). The CDR3 nucleotides read TGTGCCAGTAGTATAGGGACACCAGACGAGCAGTACTTC. Encoded protein: CASSIGTPDEQYF.

J is TRBJ2-7 and V is TRBV6-1; 7 nucleotides match TRBD1. CDR3 length: 14 amino acids. Germline loops: CDR1 MNHNS, CDR2 SASEGT. The junction had 5 bases not matched to a gene; V was cut back by 4 bases and J by 2 bases. The CDR3 nucleotides are TGTGCCAGCAGTGCTTCCGGGACAGCCTACGAGCAGTACTTC. Translation: CASSASGTAYEQYF.

The chain recombines TRBV7-2 with TRBJ2-1, with D possibly matching TRBD1 (6 bases). CDR1 is SGHTA and CDR2 is FQGNSA in the germline V gene. This CDR3 is 15 amino acids long. The ends were cut back, 1 base at V and 3 bases at J, with 10 bases in the middle. This CDR3 is CASSLGPGDYNEQFF. CDR3 nucleotide sequence: TGTGCCAGCAGCTTAGGTCCAGGGGACTACAATGAGCAGTTCTTC.

This clone has a count of ten or more. The chain couples TRBV11-2 to TRBJ2-4; no firm D call. Trimming removed 5 bases at V and 2 bases at J, with 10 bases between. Germline-derived CDR1 and CDR2 are SGHAT and FQNNGV. The CDR3 runs 14 residues. This CDR3 reads CASSPLGTKNIQYF. The CDR3 coding sequence is TGTGCCAGCAGCCCCCTAGGAACCAAAAACATTCAGTACTTC.

The chain joins TRBV19 to TRBJ1-3; weak D call: TRBD1 (6 bases). In germline, CDR1 is LNHDA, CDR2 SQIVND (reference sequence). The CDR3 consists of 16 residues. V lost 7 bases and J lost 2, with 18 bases in between. As DNA, the CDR3 is TGTGCCAGTATGGACGTACTACAGGGTCCTGGAAACACCATATATTTT. Its translation is CASMDVLQGPGNTIYF.

This chain joins TRBV19 and TRBJ1-5; TRBD1 matches at 11 bases. With V trimmed by 5 bases and J by 2 bases, 8 bases remained unmatched. CDR3 length: 17 residues. The germline CDR1 and CDR2 sequences are LNHDA and SQIVND (reference sequence). This CDR3 reads CASSLGTGGSRNQPQHF. The CDR3 DNA reads as TGTGCCAGTAGTCTCGGGACAGGGGGGTCTCGCAATCAGCCCCAGCATTTT.

This clone was detected once. The chain joins TRBV28 to TRBJ1-1; TRBD1 agrees at 7 bases. CDR1 is MDHEN and CDR2 is SYDVKM in the germline V gene. This CDR3 is 13 amino acids long. V lost 6 bases and J lost 1; bases outside the gene matches: 2. The CDR3 region is CASRGTANTEAFF. The DNA of the CDR3 is TGTGCCAGCAGAGGGACAGCGAACACTGAAGCTTTCTTT. Variable domain in full (rest from reference TRBV28 and TRBJ1-1): DVKVTQSSRYLVKRTGEKVFLECVQDMDHENMFWYRQDPGLGLRLIYFSYDVKMKEKGDIPEGYSVSREKKERFSLILESASTNQTSMYLCASRGTANTEAFFGQGTRLTVV.

The rearrangement uses TRBV28 and TRBJ2-3, with TRBD2 matching over 12 bases. The CDR3 is made up of 15 amino acids. Trimming removed 6 bases from V and 6 bases from J; junction bases left unmatched: 7. The germline CDR1 and CDR2 sequences are MDHEN and SYDVKM. The CDR3 spells CASRGRLAGVDTQYF. The CDR3 bases are TGTGCCAGCAGGGGTCGACTAGCGGGAGTGGATACGCAGTATTTT.

This clone was detected once. The V and J genes are TRBV28 and TRBJ2-7, with 8 nucleotides matching TRBD2. V was clipped by 8 bases and J by 4 bases; unmatched bases: 4. This CDR3 spans 12 amino acids. The germline V gene has CDR1 MDHEN and CDR2 SYDVKM. The CDR3 here is CASREGRYEQYF. CDR3 nucleotide sequence: TGTGCCAGCCGGGAGGGACGGTACGAGCAGTACTTC.

This clone was seen more than once but under ten times. V is TRBV30 and J is TRBJ1-3; the D is unclear. V was cut by 5 bases and J by 4 bases, with 6 bases left in between. The CDR3 has 11 amino acids. Germline V CDR1 and CDR2: GTSNPN, SVGIG (reference sequence). In nucleotides, the CDR3 is TGTGCCTGGCCAAAAGGAAACACCATATATTTT. Its translation is CAWPKGNTIYF.

This chain joins TRBV4-3 and TRBJ2-1, with 9 bases lining up with TRBD1. CDR3 length equals 15 residues. The germline gives CDR1 LGHNA, CDR2 YSLEER. V trimming: 3 bases; J trimming: 4 bases; junction bases outside the gene matches: 4. DNA for the CDR3: TGCGCCAGCAGCCAGGGGGGACAGGGATACAATGAGCAGTTCTTC. Amino acids: CASSQGGQGYNEQFF.

This chain connects TRBV13 to TRBJ1-1, with D maybe TRBD1 (5 bases). Germline-derived CDR1 and CDR2 are PRHDT and FYEKMQ (reference sequence). The CDR3 extends over 14 amino acids. The germline V and J ends were trimmed by 4 bases and 6 bases, with 15 bases remaining between them. The CDR3 protein is CASSSTGVGPEAFF. CDR3 nucleotide sequence: TGTGCCAGCAGCTCGACGGGGGTAGGGCCTGAAGCTTTCTTT.